The 18 T cell receptor beta chains reported below all come from one sample, sequenced in a study of T-cell memory formation after mild COVID-19. TCRdb redid the calling of the 5' RACE reads with MiXCR, one entry per CDR3 protein. The sample records about 360,000 distinct CDR3 sequences, 13% to 15% being singletons. The sample comprised PBMCs or a T cell subset sorted from them (not recorded which). These receptors originate from a man younger than 30 who had mild COVID-19 (a few samples of this study predate the infection). Cell type and time point are not known.

This clonotype was seen repeatedly, ten times or more. The chain combines TRBV10-3 with TRBJ2-5; TRBD2 might be the D (6 bases). Germline V gene lookup returns CDR1 ENHRY and CDR2 SYGVKD. The CDR3 spans 12 residues. Trimming pared 10 bases from V and 4 bases from J, leaving 13 bases between. Here the CDR3 DNA reads TGTGCCACCTCGAGGGGAGGAGAGACCCAGTACTTC. Translation gives CATSRGGETQYF.

The gene calls are TRBV11-2 and TRBJ1-1; D not resolved. CDR3 size: 14 residues. Germline-derived CDR1 and CDR2 are SGHAT and FQNNGV. V lost 8 bases and J lost 1, with 14 bases in between. The CDR3 region is CASVSGRRNTEAFF. The CDR3, as DNA: TGTGCCAGCGTCTCGGGCAGGAGGAACACTGAAGCTTTCTTT.

This chain connects TRBV4-1 to TRBJ2-7; a weak D match, TRBD2 (5 bases). The CDR3 has 16 residues. The germline V gene has CDR1 MGHRA and CDR2 YSYEKL. V shed 0 bases and J shed 3 bases, with 15 bases lying between them. Written as DNA, the CDR3 is TGCGCCAGCAGCCAAGAATCGGGGATTACTTACTACGAGCAGTACTTC. Protein product: CASSQESGITYYEQYF.

V gene TRBV6-5 combines with J gene TRBJ1-2; TRBD1 is a possible D gene (5 bases). V was pared by 5 bases and J by 1 base, with 8 bases between. This CDR3 has 13 amino acids. Germline CDR1 reads MNHEY; CDR2 reads SVGAGI. Here the CDR3 reads CASSMGDNYGYTF. The DNA for the CDR3 is TGTGCCAGCAGTATGGGGGATAACTATGGCTACACCTTC.

A few counts support this clonotype. The chain carries TRBV7-2 and TRBJ1-5, with D possibly matching TRBD1 (5 bases). The V end was cut by 6 bases, the J end by 4 bases, with 16 bases between. The germline V gene has CDR1 SGHTA and CDR2 FQGNSA. The CDR3 is 15 amino acids. Written as DNA, the CDR3 is TGTGCCAGCAGTTTCACAGGTCCTTTTAATCAGCCCCAGCATTTT. This sequence encodes CASSFTGPFNQPQHF.

This clonotype showed up many times. The chain has TRBV4-3 and TRBJ2-1, with D possibly being TRBD1 or TRBD2 (5 bases each). The CDR3 has 17 amino acids. CDR1 is LGHNA and CDR2 is YSLEER in the germline V gene. Trimming removed 0 bases from V and 4 bases from J, with 16 bases in between. The CDR3 loop is CASSQERGQGAYNEQFF. The CDR3 nucleotides are TGCGCCAGCAGCCAAGAAAGGGGCCAGGGAGCATACAATGAGCAGTTCTTC.

This clonotype has a handful of counts. The chain combines TRBV2 with TRBJ2-7, with 8 bases that match TRBD1. V was pared by 4 bases and J by 3 bases, with 5 bases of the junction left unmatched. CDR1 SNHLY and CDR2 FYNNEI come from the germline V gene. CDR3 length equals 14 residues. The CDR3 region is CASSVGTGYYEQYF. In DNA, the CDR3 is TGTGCCAGCAGTGTAGGGACAGGCTACTACGAGCAGTACTTC.

This clonotype was counted between two and nine times. J is TRBJ2-2 and V is TRBV29-1; 8 nucleotides agree with TRBD1. The germline V gene has CDR1 SQVTM and CDR2 ANQGSEA. J gave up 6 bases and V 7 bases, and 4 bases lay outside the gene matches. The CDR3 consists of 12 residues. For the CDR3, the DNA is TGCAGCGGGACAGGGTTGGCCGGGGAGCTGTTTTTT. This translates into CSGTGLAGELFF.

This clonotype has more than one count but fewer than ten. The chain combines TRBV28 with TRBJ1-5; tentatively, D is TRBD1 (5 bases). The V end was cut by 6 bases, the J end by 6 bases, with 18 bases between. Germline V lookup: CDR1 MDHEN, CDR2 SYDVKM. The CDR3 sequence is 15 residues long. In nucleotides, the CDR3 is TGTGCCAGCAGCTTGGGAGGGACCCGGGGTCAGCCCCAGCATTTT. This gives the protein CASSLGGTRGQPQHF.

The V and J genes are TRBV7-9 and TRBJ2-3; no firm D call. Germline CDR1 SEHNR, CDR2 FQNEAQ (reference sequence). The V and J ends lost 3 bases and 0 bases respectively, with 7 bases between them. This CDR3 spans 14 amino acids. Here the CDR3 DNA reads TGTGCCAGCAGCTTTACCCAGAGCACAGATACGCAGTATTTT. Translating gives CASSFTQSTDTQYF.

The V and J genes are TRBV10-1 and TRBJ2-2, with a weak D call TRBD1 (5 bases). This CDR3 is 15 amino acids long. Germline V gene lookup returns CDR1 WNHNN and CDR2 SYGVQD (reference sequence). The V gene lost 2 bases and the J gene lost 3 bases, with 10 bases spanning the gap. The CDR3 DNA follows: TGCGCCAGCAGTGAGAGGGGCAGGGACACCGGGGAGCTGTTTTTT. Its protein is CASSERGRDTGELFF.

Only a few counts were recorded for this clonotype. This rearrangement joins TRBV29-1 to TRBJ2-5; TRBD2 matches at 11 bases. V shed 5 bases, J shed 1 base, and the junction held 9 bases outside the gene matches. Germline CDR1 SQVTM, CDR2 ANQGSEA. The CDR3 contains 16 residues. The CDR3, as DNA: TGCAGCGTTCGTCCCTACCTAGCGGGGGGCCAAGAGACCCAGTACTTC. Residues: CSVRPYLAGGQETQYF.

This chain joins TRBV24-1 and TRBJ2-1; 11 bases fit TRBD1. This CDR3 region has 15 residues. Germline CDR1 KGHDR, CDR2 SFDVKD. The trim removed 7 bases at V and 10 bases at J, leaving 11 bases unmatched. CDR3 amino acids: CATSPWTGGLSEQFF. The CDR3 DNA is TGTGCCACCAGCCCCTGGACAGGGGGCTTGAGCGAGCAGTTCTTC.

This clonotype has more than one count but fewer than ten. The chain links TRBV10-3 to TRBJ2-1; D is unresolved. Germline V gene lookup returns CDR1 ENHRY and CDR2 SYGVKD. The CDR3 spans 16 residues. Between the trimmed V and J ends, which lost 11 bases and 0 bases, there was a span of 20 bases. CDR3 sequence (DNA): TGTGCCGCGTCCACCCCGGTAATAGGCTCCTACAATGAGCAGTTCTTC. As protein: CAASTPVIGSYNEQFF.

At least ten counts were recorded for this clonotype. J is TRBJ2-7 and V is TRBV7-9; 10 positions agree with TRBD1. CDR3 length: 13 amino acids. CDR1 is SEHNR and CDR2 is FQNEAQ in the germline V gene (reference sequence). V trimming: 5 bases; J trimming: 9 bases; junction bases outside the gene matches: 7. CDR3 DNA: TGTGCCAGCAGCGACGGGACAGGGGCTCGGCAGTACTTC. This sequence encodes CASSDGTGARQYF.

V is TRBV9 and J is TRBJ2-4; D possibly matches TRBD1 or TRBD2 (5 bases each). This CDR3 spans 15 amino acids. V lost 4 bases and J 7 bases, leaving 18 bases between the germline ends. Per the germline V gene, CDR1 is SGDLS and CDR2 is YYNGEE. The CDR3, as DNA: TGTGCCAGCAGCCTCTTCGGGACCGTGACTAACATTCAGTACTTC. Residues: CASSLFGTVTNIQYF.

This clonotype was recorded a few times. V and J are TRBV20-1 and TRBJ2-3; tentatively, D is TRBD2 (6 bases). Germline-derived CDR1 and CDR2 are DFQATT and SNEGSKA (reference sequence). V dropped 6 bases and J dropped 0 bases, with 22 bases sitting between them. CDR3 length: 17 amino acids. CDR3 residues: CSAPNPGPGLSTDTQYF. The CDR3, as DNA: TGCAGTGCCCCGAATCCTGGGCCTGGACTAAGCACAGATACGCAGTATTTT.

This clonotype has more than one count but fewer than ten. The rearrangement joins TRBV15 to TRBJ1-1; TRBD1 might be the D (6 bases). CDR3 size: 12 residues. Germline-derived CDR1 and CDR2 are LNHNV and YYDKDF (reference sequence). The V end was cut by 8 bases, the J end by 11 bases, with 18 bases between. The CDR3 DNA is TGTGCCACCTCTAGGGCGGGGGCAGGCGCTTTCTTT. It translates to CATSRAGAGAFF.